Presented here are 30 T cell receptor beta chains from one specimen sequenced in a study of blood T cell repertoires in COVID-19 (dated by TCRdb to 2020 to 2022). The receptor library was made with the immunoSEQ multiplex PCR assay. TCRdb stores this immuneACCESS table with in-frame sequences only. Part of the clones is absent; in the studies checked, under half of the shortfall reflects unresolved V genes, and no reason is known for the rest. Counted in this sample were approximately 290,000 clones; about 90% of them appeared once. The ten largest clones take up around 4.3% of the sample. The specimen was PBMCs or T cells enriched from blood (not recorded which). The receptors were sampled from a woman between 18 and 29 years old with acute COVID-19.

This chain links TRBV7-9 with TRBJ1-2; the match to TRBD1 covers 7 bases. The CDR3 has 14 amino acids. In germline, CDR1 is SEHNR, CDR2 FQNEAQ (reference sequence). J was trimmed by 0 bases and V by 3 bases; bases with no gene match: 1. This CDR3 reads CASSFGTANYGYTF. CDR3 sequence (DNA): TGTGCCAGCAGCTTCGGGACAGCTAACTATGGCTACACCTTC. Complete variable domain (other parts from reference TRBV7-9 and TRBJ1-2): DTGVSQNPRHKITKRGQNVTFRCDPISEHNRLYWYRQTLGQGPEFLTYFQNEAQLEKSRLLSDRFSAERPKGSFSTLEIQRTEQGDSAMYLCASSFGTANYGYTFGSGTRLTVV.

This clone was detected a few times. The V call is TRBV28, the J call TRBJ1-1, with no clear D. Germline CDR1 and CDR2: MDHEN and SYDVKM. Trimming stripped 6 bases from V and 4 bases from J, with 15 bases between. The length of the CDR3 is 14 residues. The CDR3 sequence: CASSLRTDGTEAFF. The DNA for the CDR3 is TGTGCCAGCAGCCTAAGGACTGATGGCACTGAAGCTTTCTTT.

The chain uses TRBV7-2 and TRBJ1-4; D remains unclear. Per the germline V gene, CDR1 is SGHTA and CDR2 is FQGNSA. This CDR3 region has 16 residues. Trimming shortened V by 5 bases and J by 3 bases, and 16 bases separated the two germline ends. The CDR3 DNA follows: TGTGCCAGCAGCCCAGAAGCGTTAGGAGCTAATGAAAAACTGTTTTTT. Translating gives CASSPEALGANEKLFF.

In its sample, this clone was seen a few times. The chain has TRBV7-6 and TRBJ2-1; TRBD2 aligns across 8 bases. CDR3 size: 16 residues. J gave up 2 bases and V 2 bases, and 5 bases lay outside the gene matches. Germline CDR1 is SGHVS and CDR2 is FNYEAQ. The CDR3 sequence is CASSLFSGMAYNEQFF. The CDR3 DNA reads TGTGCCAGCAGCTTATTTAGCGGGATGGCCTACAATGAGCAGTTCTTC.

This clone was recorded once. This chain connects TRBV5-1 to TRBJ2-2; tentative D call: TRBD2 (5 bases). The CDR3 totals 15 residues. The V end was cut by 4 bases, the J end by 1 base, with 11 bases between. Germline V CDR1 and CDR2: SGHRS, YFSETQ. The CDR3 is CASSPLRENTGELFF. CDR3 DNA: TGCGCCAGCAGCCCCCTGAGGGAGAACACCGGGGAGCTGTTTTTT.

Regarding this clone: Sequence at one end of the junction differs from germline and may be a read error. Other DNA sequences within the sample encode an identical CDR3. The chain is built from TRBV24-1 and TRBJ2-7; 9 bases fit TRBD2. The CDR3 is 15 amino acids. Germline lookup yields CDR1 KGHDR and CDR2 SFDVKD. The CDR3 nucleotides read TGTGCCGAACCAGTGAGTCTAGCGGGACCCTACGAGCAATACTTC. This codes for CAEPVSLAGPYEQYF.

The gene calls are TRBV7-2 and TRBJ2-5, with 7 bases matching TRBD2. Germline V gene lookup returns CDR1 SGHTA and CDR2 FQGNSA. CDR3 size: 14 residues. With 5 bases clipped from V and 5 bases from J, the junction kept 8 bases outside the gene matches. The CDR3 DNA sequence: TGTGCCAGCAGCACCCCGGCCGGGAGGGAGACCCAGTACTTC. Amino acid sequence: CASSTPAGRETQYF.

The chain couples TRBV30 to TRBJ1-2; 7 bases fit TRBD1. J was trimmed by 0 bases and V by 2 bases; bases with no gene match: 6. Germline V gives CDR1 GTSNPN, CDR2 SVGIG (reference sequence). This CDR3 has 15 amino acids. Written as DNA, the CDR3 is TGTGCCTGGAGTTTGACAGGGATTTCTAACTATGGCTACACCTTC. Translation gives CAWSLTGISNYGYTF.

The CDR3 DNA follows: TGTGCCAGCTCAAGGGGGGACAGGGCCGGGGAGCTGTTTTTT. This sequence encodes CASSRGDRAGELFF. The chain carries TRBV2 and TRBJ2-2; 9 bases align to TRBD1. The V gene end was trimmed by 8 bases and the J gene end by 6 bases; junction bases not matched to a gene: 7. Per germline, CDR1 SNHLY and CDR2 FYNNEI. The CDR3 runs 14 residues. Full variable domain (missing parts from reference TRBV2 and TRBJ2-2): EPEVTQTPSHQVTQMGQEVILRCVPISNHLYFYWYRQILGQKVEFLVSFYNNEISEKSEIFDDQFSVERPDGSNFTLKIRSTKLEDSAMYFCASSRGDRAGELFFGEGSRLTVL.

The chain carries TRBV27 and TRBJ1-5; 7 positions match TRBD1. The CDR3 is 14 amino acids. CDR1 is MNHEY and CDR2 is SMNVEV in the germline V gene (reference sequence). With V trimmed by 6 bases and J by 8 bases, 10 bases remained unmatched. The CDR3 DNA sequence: TGTGCCAGCAGGTACCGGGACACAGGGGAGCCCCAGCATTTT. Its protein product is CASRYRDTGEPQHF.

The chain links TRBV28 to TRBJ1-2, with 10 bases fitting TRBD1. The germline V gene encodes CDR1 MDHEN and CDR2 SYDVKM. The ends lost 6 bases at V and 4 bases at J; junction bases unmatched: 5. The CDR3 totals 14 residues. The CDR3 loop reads CASRRQGAIYGYTF. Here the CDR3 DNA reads TGTGCCAGCAGAAGACAGGGGGCGATCTATGGCTACACCTTC.

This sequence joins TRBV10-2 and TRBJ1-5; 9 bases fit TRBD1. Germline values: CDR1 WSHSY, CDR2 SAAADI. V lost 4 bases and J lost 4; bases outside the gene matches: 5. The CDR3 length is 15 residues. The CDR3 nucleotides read TGCGCCAGCAGTGTTACAGGGGGCGGGAATCAGCCCCAGCATTTT. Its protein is CASSVTGGGNQPQHF.

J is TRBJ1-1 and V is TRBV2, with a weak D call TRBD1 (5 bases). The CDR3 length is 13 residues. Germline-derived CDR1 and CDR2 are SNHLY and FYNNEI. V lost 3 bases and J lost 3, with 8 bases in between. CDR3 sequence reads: CASSETEDTEAFF. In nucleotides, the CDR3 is TGTGCCAGCAGTGAGACAGAGGACACTGAAGCTTTCTTT. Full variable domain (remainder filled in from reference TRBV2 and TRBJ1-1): EPEVTQTPSHQVTQMGQEVILRCVPISNHLYFYWYRQILGQKVEFLVSFYNNEISEKSEIFDDQFSVERPDGSNFTLKIRSTKLEDSAMYFCASSETEDTEAFFGQGTRLTVV.

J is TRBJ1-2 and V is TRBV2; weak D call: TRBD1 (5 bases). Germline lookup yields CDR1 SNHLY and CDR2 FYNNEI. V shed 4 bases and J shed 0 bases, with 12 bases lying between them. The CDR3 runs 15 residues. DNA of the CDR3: TGTGCCAGCAGTGGACTCCGGGGGGCTAACTATGGCTACACCTTC. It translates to CASSGLRGANYGYTF. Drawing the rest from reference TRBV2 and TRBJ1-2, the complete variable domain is EPEVTQTPSHQVTQMGQEVILRCVPISNHLYFYWYRQILGQKVEFLVSFYNNEISEKSEIFDDQFSVERPDGSNFTLKIRSTKLEDSAMYFCASSGLRGANYGYTFGSGTRLTVV.

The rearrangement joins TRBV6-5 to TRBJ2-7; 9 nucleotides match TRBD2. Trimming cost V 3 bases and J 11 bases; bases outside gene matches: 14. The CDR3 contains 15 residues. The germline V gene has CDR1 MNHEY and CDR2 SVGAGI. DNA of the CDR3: TGTGCCAGCAGTTATGTAACTAGCGGGCGACACGATAAGTACTTC. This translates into CASSYVTSGRHDKYF.

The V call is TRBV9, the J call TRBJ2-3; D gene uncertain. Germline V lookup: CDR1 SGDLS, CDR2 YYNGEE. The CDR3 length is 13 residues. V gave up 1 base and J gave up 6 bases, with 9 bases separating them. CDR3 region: CASSVTSEDTQYF. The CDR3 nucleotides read TGTGCCAGCAGCGTAACGTCTGAGGATACGCAGTATTTT.

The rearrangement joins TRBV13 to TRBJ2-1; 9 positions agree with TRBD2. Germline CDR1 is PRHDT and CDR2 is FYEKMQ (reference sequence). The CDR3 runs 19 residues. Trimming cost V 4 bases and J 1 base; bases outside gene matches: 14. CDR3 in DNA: TGTGCCAGCAGCTCCCGGGATAGCGGGAGTCTAAGATCCTACAATGAGCAGTTCTTC. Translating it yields CASSSRDSGSLRSYNEQFF. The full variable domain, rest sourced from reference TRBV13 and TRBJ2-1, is AAGVIQSPRHLIKEKRETATLKCYPIPRHDTVYWYQQGPGQDPQFLISFYEKMQSDKGSIPDRFSAQQFSDYHSELNMSSLELGDSALYFCASSSRDSGSLRSYNEQFFGPGTRLTVL.

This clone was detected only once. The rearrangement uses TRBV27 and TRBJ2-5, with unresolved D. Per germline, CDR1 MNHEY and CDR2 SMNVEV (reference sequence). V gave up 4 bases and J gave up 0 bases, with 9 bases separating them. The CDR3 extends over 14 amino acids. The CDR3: CASSSSTDQETQYF. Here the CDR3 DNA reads TGTGCCAGCAGTTCGTCCACTGACCAAGAGACCCAGTACTTC.

CDR3 sequence: CASSPTGAEAFF. CDR3 nucleotide sequence: TGTGCCAGCAGCCCGACAGGGGCTGAAGCTTTCTTT. The J gene is TRBJ1-1, the V gene TRBV5-4; 8 bases map to TRBD1. Trimming at V came to 4 bases and at J to 6 bases, leaving 2 bases not matched to a gene. The CDR3 runs to 12 residues. In germline, CDR1 is SGHNT, CDR2 YYREEE (reference sequence).

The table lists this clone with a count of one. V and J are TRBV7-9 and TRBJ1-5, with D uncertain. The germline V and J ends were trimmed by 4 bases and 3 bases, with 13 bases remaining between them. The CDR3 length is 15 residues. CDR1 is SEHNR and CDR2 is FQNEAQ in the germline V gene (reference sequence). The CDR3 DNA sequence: TGTGCCAGCAGCTCGACACAGTTTACCAATCAGCCCCAGCATTTT. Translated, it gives CASSSTQFTNQPQHF.

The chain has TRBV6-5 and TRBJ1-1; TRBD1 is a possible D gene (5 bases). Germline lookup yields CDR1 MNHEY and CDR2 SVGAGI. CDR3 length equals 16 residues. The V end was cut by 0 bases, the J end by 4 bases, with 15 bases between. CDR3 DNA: TGTGCCAGCAGTTACTCGTCAGGGAACGTGGGCACTGAAGCTTTCTTT. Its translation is CASSYSSGNVGTEAFF.

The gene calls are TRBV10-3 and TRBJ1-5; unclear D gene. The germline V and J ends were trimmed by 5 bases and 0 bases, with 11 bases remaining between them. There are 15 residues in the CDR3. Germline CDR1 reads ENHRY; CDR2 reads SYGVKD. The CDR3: CAISPGSFSNQPQHF. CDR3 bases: TGTGCCATCAGTCCCGGTTCATTTAGCAATCAGCCCCAGCATTTT.

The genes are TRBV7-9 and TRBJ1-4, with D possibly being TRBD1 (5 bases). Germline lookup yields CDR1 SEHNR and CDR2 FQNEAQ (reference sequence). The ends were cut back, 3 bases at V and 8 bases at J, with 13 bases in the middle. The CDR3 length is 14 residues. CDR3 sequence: CASSLTQGGEKLFF. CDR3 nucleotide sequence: TGTGCCAGCAGCTTGACCCAGGGAGGGGAAAAACTGTTTTTT.

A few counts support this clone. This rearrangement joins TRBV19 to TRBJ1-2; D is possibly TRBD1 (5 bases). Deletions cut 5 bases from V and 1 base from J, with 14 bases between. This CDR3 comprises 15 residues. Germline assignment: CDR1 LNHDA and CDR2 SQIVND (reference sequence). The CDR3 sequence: CASSFSGVLNYGYTF. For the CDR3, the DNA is TGTGCCAGTAGTTTTTCGGGGGTTCTTAACTATGGCTACACCTTC.

CDR3 sequence: CASSPSPRTSVYNEQFF. The CDR3 nucleotides are TGTGCCAGCAGCCCCTCCCCGAGGACTAGTGTCTACAATGAGCAGTTCTTC. J is TRBJ2-1 and V is TRBV7-3, with 7 bases matching TRBD2. Germline loops: CDR1 SGHTA, CDR2 FQGTGA. The CDR3 length is 17 residues. The ends lost 5 bases at V and 3 bases at J; junction bases unmatched: 13.

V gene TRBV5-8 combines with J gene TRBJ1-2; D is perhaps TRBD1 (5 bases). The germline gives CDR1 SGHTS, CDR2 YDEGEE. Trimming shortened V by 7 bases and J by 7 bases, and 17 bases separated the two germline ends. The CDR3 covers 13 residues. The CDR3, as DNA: TGTGCCAGCGCCCGGGACGCGGGGGTTGGCTACACCTTC. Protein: CASARDAGVGYTF.

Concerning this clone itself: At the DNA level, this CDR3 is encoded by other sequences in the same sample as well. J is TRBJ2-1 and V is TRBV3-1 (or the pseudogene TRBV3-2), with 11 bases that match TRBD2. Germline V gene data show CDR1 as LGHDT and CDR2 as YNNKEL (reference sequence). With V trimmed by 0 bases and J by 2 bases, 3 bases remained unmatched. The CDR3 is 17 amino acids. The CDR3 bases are TGTGCCAGCAGCCAAGAGTCTAGCGGGAGGACCTACAATGAGCAGTTCTTC. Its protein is CASSQESSGRTYNEQFF.

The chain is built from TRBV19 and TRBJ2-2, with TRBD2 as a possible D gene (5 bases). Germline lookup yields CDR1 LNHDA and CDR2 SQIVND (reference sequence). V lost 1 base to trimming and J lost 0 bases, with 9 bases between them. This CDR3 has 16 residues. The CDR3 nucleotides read TGTGCCAGTAGTATAGGGGGAGACGCGAACACCGGGGAGCTGTTTTTT. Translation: CASSIGGDANTGELFF.

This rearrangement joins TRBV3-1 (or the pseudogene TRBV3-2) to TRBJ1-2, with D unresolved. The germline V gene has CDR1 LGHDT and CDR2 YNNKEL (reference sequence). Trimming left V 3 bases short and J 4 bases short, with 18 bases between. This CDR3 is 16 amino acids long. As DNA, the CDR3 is TGTGCCAGCAGCCACGATTACAGCCTTTCCGGCTATGGCTACACCTTC. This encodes CASSHDYSLSGYGYTF.

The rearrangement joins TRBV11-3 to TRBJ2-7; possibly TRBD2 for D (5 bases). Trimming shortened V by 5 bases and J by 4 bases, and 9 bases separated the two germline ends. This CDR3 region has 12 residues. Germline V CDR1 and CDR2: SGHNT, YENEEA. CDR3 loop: CASSTTGYEQYF. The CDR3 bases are TGTGCCAGCAGCACGACGGGGTACGAGCAGTACTTC.